These 17 T cell receptor beta chains originate from one sample sequenced in a study of CD8 T cells in Susac syndrome. RNA amounts of roughly 0.5 to 1 ug underwent reverse transcription with random hexamers. TCRdb redid the calling of the immunoSEQ multiplex PCR reads with MiXCR, one entry per CDR3 protein. The table records about 130,000 distinct CDR3 sequences, approximately 95% of them present only once. The sequencing input was CD8+ T cells from PBMCs. The receptors originated from a human donor with multiple sclerosis.

This clonotype was seen at least ten times. The chain employs TRBV7-9 and TRBJ1-1; possible D gene TRBD1, 5 bases. The CDR3 spans 12 residues. Germline CDR1 and CDR2: SEHNR and FQNEAQ (reference sequence). The V gene lost 8 bases and the J gene lost 5 bases, with 12 bases spanning the gap. CDR3 amino acids: CASSPGGTEAFF. DNA of the CDR3: TGTGCCAGCTCCCCCGGGGGGACTGAAGCTTTCTTT.

The rearrangement joins TRBV23-1 to TRBJ1-2, with TRBD1 matching 9 bases. TRBV23-1 counts as an open reading frame of uncertain function. Trimming removed 1 base from V and 0 bases from J; junction bases left unmatched: 9. The CDR3 spans 18 residues. CDR3 in amino acids: CASSQWGTGTGSNYGYTF. CDR3 coding DNA: TGCGCCAGCAGTCAATGGGGGACCGGGACAGGGTCTAACTATGGCTACACCTTC.

This chain joins TRBV7-9 and TRBJ1-5; 9 bases are a match to TRBD1. The CDR3 runs 15 residues. CDR1 and CDR2 from the germline V gene are SEHNR and FQNEAQ (reference sequence). The V segment lost 7 bases and the J segment 6 bases; nucleotides outside the gene matches: 10. The CDR3 spells CASTNSGQGGQPQHF. The DNA of the CDR3 is TGTGCCAGCACCAACTCGGGACAGGGCGGTCAGCCCCAGCATTTT.

The J gene is TRBJ2-7, the V gene TRBV30; D not resolved. From germline, CDR1 is GTSNPN and CDR2 SVGIG (reference sequence). The germline V and J ends were trimmed by 0 bases and 1 base, with 4 bases remaining between them. The CDR3 loop spans 12 amino acids. In DNA form, the CDR3 reads TGTGCCTGGAGTGTTTTGTCCTACGAGCAGTACTTC. Amino acids: CAWSVLSYEQYF.

This rearrangement joins TRBV29-1 to TRBJ2-1; the D is unclear. The CDR3 is 12 amino acids. Per the germline V gene, CDR1 is SQVTM and CDR2 is ANQGSEA. V was trimmed by 5 bases and J by 0 bases, leaving 5 bases between them. CDR3 coding DNA: TGCAGCGTTCACCTCTCCTACAATGAGCAGTTCTTC. Its protein is CSVHLSYNEQFF.

This rearrangement joins TRBV20-1 to TRBJ2-7; D may be TRBD2 (6 bases). The V and J ends lost 0 bases and 1 base respectively, with 13 bases between them. CDR3 length equals 15 residues. CDR1 is DFQATT and CDR2 is SNEGSKA in the germline V gene (reference sequence). The CDR3 DNA is TGCAGTGCTAGAGATGTGGAGGGGAGGTCCTACGAGCAGTACGTC. Residues: CSARDVEGRSYEQYV.

The gene calls are TRBV15 and TRBJ1-2; 7 bases map to TRBD1. The CDR3 is 15 residues long. Looked up from germline, CDR1 is LNHNV and CDR2 is YYDKDF (reference sequence). The junction had 4 bases not matched to a gene; V was cut back by 0 bases and J by 3 bases. CDR3 DNA sequence: TGTGCCACCAGCAGAGACGGGACAGCTTACTATGGCTACACCTTC. Its protein product is CATSRDGTAYYGYTF.

The CDR3 sequence is CASSATGHHSDGYTF. DNA for the CDR3: TGTGCCAGCAGCGCTACGGGACACCACAGCGATGGCTACACCTTC. J is TRBJ1-2 and V is TRBV9, with D perhaps TRBD1 (6 bases). The CDR3 is 15 residues long. Trimming left V 3 bases short and J 6 bases short, with 18 bases between. The germline gives CDR1 SGDLS, CDR2 YYNGEE.

CDR3 in DNA: TGTGCCAGCAGTGAAGGGGAGACCTACGAGCAGTACTTC. This sequence encodes CASSEGETYEQYF. The V call is TRBV12-3 or TRBV12-4, the J call TRBJ2-7; D is possibly TRBD1 or TRBD2 (5 bases each). V dropped 5 bases and J dropped 2 bases, with 10 bases sitting between them. This CDR3 is 13 amino acids long.

The chain couples TRBV2 to TRBJ2-3; D remains ambiguous. The CDR3 runs 17 residues. The V end was cut by 0 bases, the J end by 0 bases, with 13 bases between. Germline CDR1 reads SNHLY; CDR2 reads FYNNEI. This chain's CDR3 is CASSEAKAFSSTDTQYF. DNA of the CDR3: TGTGCCAGCAGTGAAGCAAAGGCCTTTTCTAGCACAGATACGCAGTATTTT.

The chain combines TRBV5-8 with TRBJ2-7; TRBD1 matches 7 bases. V was clipped by 1 base and J by 5 bases; unmatched bases: 15. Germline V lookup: CDR1 SGHTS, CDR2 YDEGEE. The CDR3 loop spans 17 amino acids. The CDR3 DNA follows: TGTGCCAGCAGCTTGAATCAGCTTTCGGACAGGCGGAACGAGCAGTACTTC. This sequence encodes CASSLNQLSDRRNEQYF.

This clonotype was seen only once. The rearrangement joins TRBV27 to TRBJ1-6; the match to TRBD1 covers 9 bases. V was clipped by 5 bases and J by 6 bases; unmatched bases: 5. Looked up from germline, CDR1 is MNHEY and CDR2 is SMNVEV (reference sequence). CDR3 size: 15 residues. This CDR3 is CASSGTTGGNSPLHF. The CDR3 DNA reads as TGTGCCAGCAGTGGGACGACAGGGGGTAATTCACCCCTCCACTTT.

A few counts support this clonotype. V usage is TRBV14 and J usage is TRBJ2-7, with TRBD1 identical over 9 bases. J was trimmed by 3 bases and V by 3 bases; bases with no gene match: 3. The CDR3 sequence is 14 residues long. CDR1 and CDR2 from the germline V gene are SGHDN and FVKESK. CDR3 nucleotides: TGTGCCAGCAGCCAGGGGACAGGGAACTACGAGCAGTACTTC. Protein: CASSQGTGNYEQYF.

The chain has TRBV9 and TRBJ2-7; 7 bases line up with TRBD1. The V gene's germline CDR1 is SGDLS and CDR2 YYNGEE. This CDR3 spans 15 amino acids. With 4 bases clipped from V and 2 bases from J, the junction kept 9 bases outside the gene matches. The CDR3 DNA sequence: TGTGCCAGCAGCTCCACTGGACAGGCAACCTACGAGCAGTACTTC. This translates into CASSSTGQATYEQYF.

The genes are TRBV12-5 and TRBJ1-4; unclear D gene. V was shortened by 2 bases and J by 0 bases, with 7 bases between the two germline ends. The CDR3 spans 15 residues. Germline CDR1 reads LGHNT; CDR2 reads FRNRAP. This CDR3 reads CASGLTRSTNEKLFF. DNA for the CDR3: TGTGCTAGTGGTTTGACCAGGTCAACTAATGAAAAACTGTTTTTT. The complete variable domain, with remaining parts taken from reference TRBV12-5 and TRBJ1-4, reads DARVTQTPRHKVTEMGQEVTMRCQPILGHNTVFWYRQTMMQGLELLAYFRNRAPLDDSGMPKDRFSAEMPDATLATLKIQPSEPRDSAVYFCASGLTRSTNEKLFFGSGTQLSVL.

The rearrangement uses TRBV20-1 and TRBJ2-3; D call uncertain. Looked up from germline, CDR1 is DFQATT and CDR2 is SNEGSKA (reference sequence). The CDR3 has 14 amino acids. The V end lost 6 bases, the J end lost 6 bases, and 19 bases lay between the germline ends. The CDR3 DNA sequence: TGCAGTGCCCCTGGGCTGCCTAGGTCGGATACGCAGTATTTT. It is translated as CSAPGLPRSDTQYF.

The chain is built from TRBV20-1 and TRBJ1-1; TRBD1 agrees at 12 bases. The CDR3 extends over 16 amino acids. V gave up 3 bases and J gave up 1 base; unmatched junction bases: 6. From germline, CDR1 is DFQATT and CDR2 SNEGSKA (reference sequence). The DNA for the CDR3 is TGCAGTGCTAGGGTCCGGGACAGGGGGCAGAACACTGAAGCTTTCTTT. Its protein is CSARVRDRGQNTEAFF.